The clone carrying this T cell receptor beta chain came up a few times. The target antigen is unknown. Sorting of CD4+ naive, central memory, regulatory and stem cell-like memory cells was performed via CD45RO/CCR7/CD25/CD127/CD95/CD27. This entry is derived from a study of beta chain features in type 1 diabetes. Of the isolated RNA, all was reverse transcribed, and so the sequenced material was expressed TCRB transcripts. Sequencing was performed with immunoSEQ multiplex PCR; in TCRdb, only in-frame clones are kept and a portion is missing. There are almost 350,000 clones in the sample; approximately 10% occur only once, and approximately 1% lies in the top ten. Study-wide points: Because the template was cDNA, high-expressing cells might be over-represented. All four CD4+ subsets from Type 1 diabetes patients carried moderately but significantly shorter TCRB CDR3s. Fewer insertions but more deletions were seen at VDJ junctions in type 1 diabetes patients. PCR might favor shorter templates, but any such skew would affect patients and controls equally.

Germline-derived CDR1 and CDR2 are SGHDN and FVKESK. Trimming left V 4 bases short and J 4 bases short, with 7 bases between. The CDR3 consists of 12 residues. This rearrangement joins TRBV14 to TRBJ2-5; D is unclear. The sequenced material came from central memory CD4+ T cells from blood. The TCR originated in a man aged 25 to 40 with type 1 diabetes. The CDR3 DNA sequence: TGTGCCAGCAGCCTTAGTGCAGAGACCCAGTACTTC. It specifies CASSLSAETQYF.